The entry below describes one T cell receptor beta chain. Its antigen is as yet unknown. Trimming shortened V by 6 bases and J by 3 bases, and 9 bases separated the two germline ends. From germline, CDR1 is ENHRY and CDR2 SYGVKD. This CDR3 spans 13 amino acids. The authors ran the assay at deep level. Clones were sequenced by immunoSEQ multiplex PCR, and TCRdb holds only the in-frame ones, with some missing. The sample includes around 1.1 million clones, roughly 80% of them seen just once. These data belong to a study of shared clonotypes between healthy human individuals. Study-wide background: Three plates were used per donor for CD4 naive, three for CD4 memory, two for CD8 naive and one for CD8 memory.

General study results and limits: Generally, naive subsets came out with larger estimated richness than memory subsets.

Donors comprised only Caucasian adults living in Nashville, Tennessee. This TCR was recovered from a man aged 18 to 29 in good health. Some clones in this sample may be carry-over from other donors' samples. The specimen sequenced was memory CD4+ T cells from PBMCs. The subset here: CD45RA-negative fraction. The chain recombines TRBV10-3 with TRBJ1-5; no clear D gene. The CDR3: CAIREDLNQPQHF. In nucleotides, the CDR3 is TGTGCCATCAGGGAGGACCTCAATCAGCCCCAGCATTTT.